This entry lists 7 T cell receptor beta chains sequenced from one sample in a study of blood T cells in healthy people across ages. Then a second PCR, running about 7 to 11 cycles, was carried out with a sample-barcoded 5' primer and a J-beta primer mix. MiXCR, applied by TCRdb to the 5' RACE reads, yields one record per CDR3 protein. In the table there are under 1 million distinct CDR3 sequences, around 43% of which are singletons. Sequences were obtained from blood. Receptor source: a man in his 60s in good health.

A few counts support this clonotype. The gene calls are TRBV20-1 and TRBJ2-5; D remains ambiguous. CDR3 size: 14 residues. Looked up from germline, CDR1 is DFQATT and CDR2 is SNEGSKA (reference sequence). The V gene lost 1 base and the J gene lost 0 bases, with 9 bases spanning the gap. CDR3 sequence (DNA): TGCAGTGCTAGAGTCTTGGTAAACCAAGAGACCCAGTACTTC. This encodes CSARVLVNQETQYF.

This clonotype appeared a few times. The chain links TRBV12-3 or TRBV12-4 to TRBJ2-7, with 10 positions matching TRBD1. CDR3 length equals 15 residues. The trim removed 9 bases at V and 3 bases at J, leaving 11 bases unmatched. In nucleotides, the CDR3 is TGTGCCAGTCTTAACTCGGGACAGGGGTTCTACGAGCAGTACTTC. This sequence encodes CASLNSGQGFYEQYF.

This clonotype has just a few counts. V and J are TRBV10-3 and TRBJ1-3; a weak D match, TRBD1 (6 bases). The CDR3 consists of 15 residues. With 4 bases removed from V and 0 bases from J, the gap between germline ends came to 10 bases. Germline CDR1 reads ENHRY; CDR2 reads SYGVKD. The CDR3 DNA reads TGTGCCATCAGTGGGGGACAAGCCTCTGGAAACACCATATATTTT. Translating it yields CAISGGQASGNTIYF.

The chain employs TRBV27 and TRBJ1-2, with 11 bases matching TRBD1. Germline-derived CDR1 and CDR2 are MNHEY and SMNVEV (reference sequence). The CDR3 has 14 amino acids. With V trimmed by 6 bases and J by 11 bases, 11 bases remained unmatched. CDR3 protein: CASRPGTGGSRYTF. Here the CDR3 DNA reads TGTGCCAGCAGGCCAGGGACAGGGGGGTCACGGTACACCTTC.

A few counts support this clonotype. V is TRBV7-2 and J is TRBJ2-5, with D tentatively TRBD1 (5 bases). From germline, CDR1 is SGHTA and CDR2 FQGNSA. The V end was cut by 3 bases, the J end by 7 bases, with 12 bases between. The CDR3 sequence is 13 residues long. CDR3 nucleotides: TGTGCCAGCAGCTTGGGGCCTGATGGGACCCAGTACTTC. This encodes CASSLGPDGTQYF.

This chain links TRBV20-1 with TRBJ1-2, with D tentatively TRBD1 (6 bases). The germline V gene has CDR1 DFQATT and CDR2 SNEGSKA (reference sequence). This CDR3 has 14 amino acids. The V and J ends lost 4 bases and 4 bases respectively, with 16 bases between them. CDR3 sequence: CSAKRQEPGYGYTF. The CDR3 coding sequence is TGCAGTGCTAAACGACAGGAGCCTGGCTATGGCTACACCTTC.

This clonotype was counted only a few times. This rearrangement joins TRBV9 to TRBJ2-7; tentatively, D is TRBD1 or TRBD2 (5 bases each). Germline-derived CDR1 and CDR2 are SGDLS and YYNGEE. This CDR3 region has 14 residues. The ends were cut back, 3 bases at V and 6 bases at J, with 16 bases in the middle. The CDR3 sequence: CASSAGTEKREQYF. CDR3 bases: TGTGCCAGCAGCGCCGGGACCGAAAAGCGCGAGCAGTACTTC.